One sample yielded the 26 T cell receptor beta chains listed below, sequenced in a study of T-cell memory formation after mild COVID-19. One entry per CDR3 protein results from TCRdb running MiXCR on the 5' RACE reads. This table has some 450,000 distinct CDR3 sequences, more than 15% appearing once. Sequenced sample: PBMCs or a T cell subset sorted from them (not recorded which). All receptors derive from a young man who had mild COVID-19 (a few samples of this study predate the infection). Cell type and time point are not known.

The chain uses TRBV7-9 and TRBJ1-6, with D possibly TRBD1 on 6 matching bases. CDR3 length: 16 residues. Germline loops: CDR1 SEHNR, CDR2 FQNEAQ (reference sequence). V gave up 4 bases and J gave up 5 bases, with 15 bases separating them. The chain's CDR3 is CASSSWGGAHNSPLHF. The CDR3 nucleotides read TGTGCCAGCAGCTCCTGGGGGGGGGCGCATAATTCACCCCTCCACTTT.

The J gene is TRBJ1-6, the V gene TRBV4-2; tentative D call: TRBD1 (6 bases). The CDR3 runs to 15 residues. In germline, CDR1 is LGHNA, CDR2 YNFKEQ. Trimming removed 1 base from V and 8 bases from J, with 12 bases in between. CDR3 sequence: CASSQVGAGDSPLHF. The CDR3 DNA reads TGTGCCAGCAGCCAAGTCGGAGCAGGGGATTCACCCCTCCACTTT.

A few counts support this clonotype. Mismatch with germline at one junction end may stem from a read error. The chain carries TRBV19 and TRBJ1-5; D perhaps matches TRBD1 (5 bases). CDR3 length equals 13 residues. Germline V CDR1 and CDR2: LNHDA, SQIVND (reference sequence). The CDR3 DNA is TGTGCAAGTAGGGCAGGGAATGCCCGGCCCCAGCATTTT. The encoded protein is CASRAGNARPQHF.

The rearrangement links TRBV5-1 to TRBJ2-6; TRBD1 or TRBD2 may be the D gene (5 bases each). Per the germline V gene, CDR1 is SGHRS and CDR2 is YFSETQ. There are 16 residues in the CDR3. V shed 4 bases and J shed 4 bases, with 15 bases lying between them. The CDR3 nucleotides are TGCGCCAGCAGCCTGGGGGTTCCAAGGGGGGCCAACGTCCTGACTTTC. Amino acids: CASSLGVPRGANVLTF.

This clonotype was observed a handful of times. The rearrangement links TRBV18 to TRBJ1-1; 9 bases agree with TRBD1. J lost 1 base, V lost 3 bases, and 3 bases had no gene match. Germline CDR1 reads KGHSH; CDR2 reads LQKENI. The CDR3 extends over 15 amino acids. CDR3 nucleotide sequence: TGTGCCAGCTCACCGTGGACAGGGGCGAACACTGAAGCTTTCTTT. Its translation is CASSPWTGANTEAFF.

This clonotype was found many times. The V and J genes are TRBV4-1 and TRBJ2-2, with TRBD1 as a possible D gene (6 bases). The CDR3 extends over 19 amino acids. The V end was cut by 4 bases, the J end by 4 bases, with 25 bases between. In germline, CDR1 is MGHRA, CDR2 YSYEKL. CDR3 loop: CASSPPGGRQGLSTGELFF. CDR3 nucleotide sequence: TGCGCCAGCAGCCCCCCCGGAGGTCGGCAGGGGCTTTCCACCGGGGAGCTGTTTTTT.

This chain links TRBV3-1 with TRBJ1-1; unclear D gene. Trimming removed 2 bases from V and 0 bases from J, with 7 bases in between. This CDR3 is 14 amino acids long. Germline V lookup: CDR1 LGHDT, CDR2 YNNKEL (reference sequence). CDR3 bases: TGTGCCAGCAGCCAACACAGTTTGAACACTGAAGCTTTCTTT. It translates to CASSQHSLNTEAFF. The full variable domain, in which reference TRBV3-1 and TRBJ1-1 provide the parts outside the CDR3, is DTAVSQTPKYLVTQMGNDKSIKCEQNLGHDTMYWYKQDSKKFLKIMFSYNNKELIINETVPNRFSPKSPDKAHLNLHINSLELGDSAVYFCASSQHSLNTEAFFGQGTRLTVV.

This chain joins TRBV28 and TRBJ1-1; no clear D gene. V was trimmed by 6 bases and J by 0 bases, leaving 14 bases between them. The CDR3 spans 15 residues. CDR1 is MDHEN, CDR2 SYDVKM, per germline. CDR3 sequence (DNA): TGTGCCAGCAGCCCTCCCCGGGTTATGAACACTGAAGCTTTCTTT. As protein: CASSPPRVMNTEAFF.

The chain recombines TRBV29-1 with TRBJ1-2, with 9 bases identical to TRBD1. CDR1 and CDR2 (germline): SQVTM, ANQGSEA. V lost 7 bases, J lost 4 bases, and 7 bases stayed unmatched. This CDR3 is 13 amino acids long. The CDR3 reads CSAKRTGAYGYTF. As DNA, the CDR3 is TGCAGCGCGAAACGGACAGGGGCCTATGGCTACACCTTC.

This clonotype was observed a handful of times. V usage is TRBV6-6 and J usage is TRBJ1-2, with D unresolved. V was trimmed by 0 bases and J by 2 bases, leaving 10 bases between them. Germline CDR1 MNHNY, CDR2 SVGAGI (reference sequence). There are 15 residues in the CDR3. CDR3 protein: CASSYSLGSNYGYTF. The CDR3 region has the DNA TGTGCCAGCAGTTACTCTTTGGGATCAAACTATGGCTACACCTTC.

The chain combines TRBV15 with TRBJ1-5; D not certain. Germline CDR1 LNHNV, CDR2 YYDKDF (reference sequence). The germline V and J ends were trimmed by 5 bases and 0 bases, with 11 bases remaining between them. This CDR3 contains 15 residues. The CDR3 nucleotides are TGTGCCACCAGCTCCAAGGCAACTAGCAATCAGCCCCAGCATTTT. Its protein is CATSSKATSNQPQHF. Full variable domain (remainder filled in from reference TRBV15 and TRBJ1-5): DAMVIQNPRYQVTQFGKPVTLSCSQTLNHNVMYWYQQKSSQAPKLLFHYYDKDFNNEADTPDNFQSRRPNTSFCFLDIRSPGLGDTAMYLCATSSKATSNQPQHFGDGTRLSIL.

The V gene is TRBV20-1, the J gene TRBJ1-2; D unresolved. This CDR3 spans 10 amino acids. Germline V lookup: CDR1 DFQATT, CDR2 SNEGSKA (reference sequence). Here the CDR3 reads CTVRNYGYTF. CDR3 in DNA: TGCACAGTGAGGAACTATGGCTACACCTTC.

CDR3 DNA sequence: TGTGCCACCAGCAGAGGAGGGACAGTAATTAATGGCTACACCTTC. Its translation: CATSRGGTVINGYTF. The V call is TRBV15, the J call TRBJ1-2; 7 positions match TRBD1. V gave up 1 base and J gave up 6 bases; unmatched junction bases: 8. The CDR3 is 15 amino acids. In germline, CDR1 is LNHNV, CDR2 YYDKDF (reference sequence).

This chain links TRBV12-3 or TRBV12-4 with TRBJ1-5; D is uncertain. The germline V and J ends were trimmed by 6 bases and 9 bases, with 9 bases remaining between them. The CDR3 consists of 11 residues. The CDR3 bases are TGTGCCAGCAGCACTCTAGGGCCCCAGCATTTT. Translating gives CASSTLGPQHF.

This clonotype was seen only a few times. The gene calls are TRBV7-9 and TRBJ1-2; 7 bases line up with TRBD1. CDR3 length: 13 amino acids. Looked up from germline, CDR1 is SEHNR and CDR2 is FQNEAQ (reference sequence). Trimming took 3 bases from V and 8 from J; bases not matched to a gene: 6. The chain's CDR3 is CASSFYRGGGYTF. CDR3 coding DNA: TGTGCCAGCAGCTTTTACAGGGGTGGAGGCTACACCTTC.

In its sample, this clonotype was seen a few times. The V call is TRBV5-1, the J call TRBJ2-3, with D possibly being TRBD2 (5 bases). Per the germline V gene, CDR1 is SGHRS and CDR2 is YFSETQ. Trimming removed 2 bases at V and 1 base at J, with 8 bases between. CDR3 size: 14 residues. The CDR3 sequence is CASSLERRTDTQYF. In DNA, the CDR3 is TGCGCCAGCAGCTTAGAGCGGCGCACAGATACGCAGTATTTT.

J is TRBJ2-4 and V is TRBV4-3, with 8 bases lining up with TRBD1. Looked up from germline, CDR1 is LGHNA and CDR2 is YSLEER. The CDR3 contains 19 residues. V was clipped by 1 base and J by 2 bases; unmatched bases: 13. The CDR3 nucleotides are TGCGCCAGCAGCCAAGCTGAGGACAGGGACTGCTATTCCAAAAACATTCAGTACTTC. Its protein product is CASSQAEDRDCYSKNIQYF.

This clonotype appeared a few times. The chain employs TRBV5-1 and TRBJ1-2; tentatively, D is TRBD1 (6 bases). Trimming shortened V by 0 bases and J by 8 bases, and 17 bases separated the two germline ends. The CDR3 is 15 residues long. CDR1 and CDR2 from the germline V gene are SGHRS and YFSETQ. CDR3 sequence: CASSLAGGHSKGYTF. CDR3 coding DNA: TGCGCCAGCAGCTTGGCCGGGGGACACTCTAAAGGCTACACCTTC.

This clonotype was detected only once. This chain uses TRBV9 with TRBJ2-5; D assignment may be TRBD1 or TRBD2 (6 bases each). Trimming removed 1 base at V and 4 bases at J, with 11 bases between. CDR3 length equals 14 residues. CDR1 and CDR2 from the germline V gene are SGDLS and YYNGEE. The CDR3 spells CASSVSGARETQYF. The CDR3 coding sequence is TGTGCCAGCAGCGTATCGGGGGCCCGAGAGACCCAGTACTTC.

This clonotype has just a few counts. The V gene is TRBV5-5, the J gene TRBJ1-3; D perhaps matches TRBD1 (5 bases). The germline V and J ends were trimmed by 4 bases and 0 bases, with 14 bases remaining between them. Germline-derived CDR1 and CDR2 are SGHKS and YYEKEE (reference sequence). This CDR3 has 16 residues. CDR3 in amino acids: CASSPSRGLSGNTIYF. The CDR3 coding sequence is TGTGCCAGCAGCCCCAGTCGGGGACTCTCTGGAAACACCATATATTTT.

This clonotype turned up a few times. V gene TRBV21-1 combines with J gene TRBJ2-7; TRBD1 is the table's D call, not checked against the DNA. TRBV21-1 is noted as a pseudogene. The CDR3 length is 16 residues. As DNA, the CDR3 is TGTGCCAGCAGCAAAGAGCAGGGGACCGGTACCTACGAGCAGTACGTC. Its translation: CASSKEQGTGTYEQYV.

Many counts were recorded for this clonotype. This chain connects TRBV4-3 to TRBJ2-2, with a possible D match to TRBD1 (5 bases). CDR3 length: 16 amino acids. Germline V CDR1 and CDR2: LGHNA, YSLEER. V lost 0 bases, J lost 1 base, and 9 bases lay in between. CDR3 in DNA: TGCGCCAGCAGCCAAGAGGTGCAGGGGAACACCGGGGAGCTGTTTTTT. This gives the protein CASSQEVQGNTGELFF.

This clonotype was seen a few times. V gene TRBV5-1 combines with J gene TRBJ2-7; D is unresolved. Trimming removed 0 bases at V and 1 base at J, with 8 bases between. The length of the CDR3 is 14 residues. Looked up from germline, CDR1 is SGHRS and CDR2 is YFSETQ. The CDR3 nucleotides read TGCGCCAGCAGCTTGGTCCAGGAGTCCTACGAGCAGTACTTC. Amino acids: CASSLVQESYEQYF.

This clonotype was seen more than once but under ten times. V usage is TRBV9 and J usage is TRBJ2-5; 9 nucleotides align to TRBD2. The germline gives CDR1 SGDLS, CDR2 YYNGEE. V was clipped by 0 bases and J by 5 bases; unmatched bases: 5. CDR3 length equals 15 residues. The CDR3 DNA follows: TGTGCCAGCAGCGTAGGTAATAGCGGGGGTGAGACCCAGTACTTC. It specifies CASSVGNSGGETQYF.

This clonotype was seen a few times. The chain employs TRBV7-9 and TRBJ2-1, with D unresolved. CDR1 and CDR2 (germline): SEHNR, FQNEAQ (reference sequence). The CDR3 runs 15 residues. Trimming took off 0 bases at V and 6 bases at J, with 12 bases between the two ends. The CDR3 DNA is TGTGCCAGCAGCTTAGCCCGCGTATACATCAATGAGCAGTTCTTC. Translated: CASSLARVYINEQFF.

The chain uses TRBV20-1 and TRBJ2-1; no reliable D call. V was clipped by 7 bases and J by 4 bases, with 20 bases between them. The CDR3 consists of 15 residues. CDR1 is DFQATT, CDR2 SNEGSKA, per germline (reference sequence). The CDR3 region is CSVEESERLYNEQFF. CDR3 in DNA: TGCAGTGTCGAAGAATCGGAACGCCTTTACAATGAGCAGTTCTTC.